This entry features one T cell receptor beta chain sequence. Sequenced by immunoSEQ multiplex PCR; TCRdb stores in-frame clones only, minus some. The sample lists about 100,000 clones; approximately 94% were seen once. The source of the sample is a study of siplizumab effects on memory and regulatory T cells. Sequenced sample: non-Treg CD4+ T cells sorted from blood. This receptor was obtained from a human donor in good health.

CDR3 bases: TGCGCCAGCAGCCGGACAGACAATCAGCCCCAGCATTTT. Protein sequence: CASSRTDNQPQHF. The rearrangement uses TRBV4-1 and TRBJ1-5; tentative D call: TRBD1 (6 bases). The germline V gene has CDR1 MGHRA and CDR2 YSYEKL. V lost 4 bases and J lost 3, with 7 bases in between. The CDR3 has 13 amino acids.